Listed below are T cell receptor beta chains from one sample, sequenced in a study of T cells after yellow fever vaccination. TCRdb re-analysed the 5' RACE reads in MiXCR, keeping a single row per CDR3 protein. The sample comprises about 170,000 distinct CDR3 sequences, around 10% of which are singletons, and 36% rests with the top ten. Sequences were derived from CD8+ T cells sorted from PBMCs, sampled 15 days after the yellow fever booster vaccination. These receptors were collected from a man aged 18 to 30 who received the YFV17D yellow fever vaccine. The CDR3 runs from the conserved cysteine through the conserved F or W. The order of the fields is V gene, J gene, D gene, clone size, CDR3 DNA, CDR3 protein. A D gene is named only where the DNA matches it firmly. Size is stated for part of the rows, as once, few or many counts, or as a class when the clone is expanded.

V gene: TRBV7-2
J gene: TRBJ2-7
D gene: -
clone size: many
CDR3 DNA: TGTGCCAGCAGCTTAGCCGGGGGGCAGCGGCAGTACTTC
CDR3 protein: CASSLAGGQRQYF

V gene: TRBV19
J gene: TRBJ2-7
D gene: -
clone size: few
CDR3 DNA: TGTGCCAGTAGTATTGGACCCCACACCTACGAGCAGTACTTC
CDR3 protein: CASSIGPHTYEQYF

V gene: TRBV5-5
J gene: TRBJ1-1
D gene: -
clone size: many
CDR3 DNA: TGTGCCAGCAGCGAGGGCGCTCCGGGGGGCACTGAAGCTTTCTTT
CDR3 protein: CASSEGAPGGTEAFF

V gene: TRBV7-9
J gene: TRBJ1-2
D gene: TRBD1
clone size: many
CDR3 DNA: TGTGCCAGCAGCTTGTGGAACAGGGGTGACTATGGCTACACCTTC
CDR3 protein: CASSLWNRGDYGYTF

V gene: TRBV28
J gene: TRBJ2-7
D gene: -
clone size: -
CDR3 DNA: TGTGCCAGCAGAATCCAGAGCGTTTACGAGCAGTACTTC
CDR3 protein: CASRIQSVYEQYF

V gene: TRBV12-3/TRBV12-4
J gene: TRBJ2-7
D gene: TRBD1
clone size: many
CDR3 DNA: TGTGCCAGCAGTTCGGGGACAGGGGGCTACGAGCAGTACTTC
CDR3 protein: CASSSGTGGYEQYF

V gene: TRBV2
J gene: TRBJ1-6
D gene: -
clone size: few
CDR3 DNA: TGTGCCAGCAGTGATTCGAGCTCCTATAATTCACCCCTCCACTTT
CDR3 protein: CASSDSSSYNSPLHF

V gene: TRBV6-2/TRBV6-3
J gene: TRBJ2-3
D gene: TRBD2
clone size: few
CDR3 DNA: TGTGCCAGCACCCCACTAGCGGACACAGATACGCAGTATTTT
CDR3 protein: CASTPLADTDTQYF

V gene: TRBV6-5
J gene: TRBJ2-1
D gene: -
clone size: many
CDR3 DNA: TGTGCCAGCAGCCGCGACAGGCTAAACTCCTACAATGAGCAGTTCTTC
CDR3 protein: CASSRDRLNSYNEQFF

V gene: TRBV9
J gene: TRBJ1-2
D gene: TRBD1
clone size: few
CDR3 DNA: TGTGCCAGCAGCCCCCGGACAGGTCACGGCTACACCTTC
CDR3 protein: CASSPRTGHGYTF

V gene: TRBV10-3
J gene: TRBJ2-3
D gene: TRBD2
clone size: many
CDR3 DNA: TGTGCCATCAGGGGGGGGAGGGAGACGCAGTATTTT
CDR3 protein: CAIRGGRETQYF

V gene: TRBV7-9
J gene: TRBJ1-1
D gene: -
clone size: -
CDR3 DNA: TGTGCCAGCAGCCGCCCGGCAGGCGATATCAATGAAGCTTTCTTT
CDR3 protein: CASSRPAGDINEAFF

V gene: TRBV5-1
J gene: TRBJ1-4
D gene: -
clone size: few
CDR3 DNA: TGCGCCAGCAGCTTTTTATACGCAACTAATGAAAAACTGTTTTTT
CDR3 protein: CASSFLYATNEKLFF

V gene: TRBV3-1
J gene: TRBJ1-5
D gene: -
clone size: -
CDR3 DNA: TGTGCCAGCAGCCAAGCCGGTGGTAGTAGCAATCAGCCCCAGCATTTT
CDR3 protein: CASSQAGGSSNQPQHF

V gene: TRBV11-1
J gene: TRBJ1-1
D gene: -
clone size: few
CDR3 DNA: TGTGCCAGCAGCCCCCCAACAGGGAGATCTGAAGCTTTCTTT
CDR3 protein: CASSPPTGRSEAFF

V gene: TRBV4-3
J gene: TRBJ2-2
D gene: TRBD1
clone size: -
CDR3 DNA: TGCGCCAGCAGGGGGGACAGGGCCCCCAACACCGGGGAGCTGTTTTTT
CDR3 protein: CASRGDRAPNTGELFF

V gene: TRBV7-9
J gene: TRBJ2-7
D gene: TRBD1
clone size: -
CDR3 DNA: TGTGCCAGCAGAGGACAGGGACCCACCTACGAGCAGTACTTC
CDR3 protein: CASRGQGPTYEQYF